Each of the 10 T cell receptor beta chains below was sequenced from the same sample in a study of early T cells in non-severe SARS-CoV-2 infection. MiXCR, applied by TCRdb to the 5' RACE reads, yields one record per CDR3 protein. This table holds tens of thousands of distinct CDR3 sequences, around a tenth found once. Sequences were derived from whole blood, sampled at baseline. The receptors were sampled from an adult who was a healthcare worker with PCR-confirmed SARS-CoV-2 infection or an uninfected control (not recorded which).

The table lists this clonotype with many counts. This rearrangement joins TRBV6-5 to TRBJ2-7; TRBD2 agrees at 8 bases. The germline CDR1 and CDR2 sequences are MNHEY and SVGAGI. The trim removed 8 bases at V and 5 bases at J, leaving 14 bases unmatched. The CDR3 runs 15 residues. The chain's CDR3 is CASRSSGAGDDEQYF. The DNA for the CDR3 is TGTGCCAGCCGATCTTCAGGAGCGGGAGATGACGAGCAGTACTTC.

This clonotype was seen a few times. The chain joins TRBV10-3 to TRBJ1-2; possibly TRBD1 for D (6 bases). This CDR3 comprises 15 residues. Trimming shortened V by 0 bases and J by 4 bases, and 12 bases separated the two germline ends. CDR1 ENHRY and CDR2 SYGVKD come from the germline V gene. The CDR3 nucleotides are TGTGCCATCAGTGAGTCGGTGACAGGCATCTATGGCTACACCTTC. This translates into CAISESVTGIYGYTF.

This clonotype was counted ten times or more. The rearrangement links TRBV2 to TRBJ2-5; D not resolved. Trimming left V 8 bases short and J 2 bases short, with 9 bases between. This CDR3 contains 12 residues. Germline loops: CDR1 SNHLY, CDR2 FYNNEI. The DNA for the CDR3 is TGTGCCAGCGGGGTACTACAAGAGACCCAGTACTTC. Translating gives CASGVLQETQYF.

This clonotype was counted many times. The rearrangement uses TRBV2 and TRBJ2-2; tentatively, D is TRBD1 or TRBD2 (6 bases each). CDR1 and CDR2 (germline): SNHLY, FYNNEI. V lost 3 bases and J lost 6, with 14 bases in between. The CDR3 covers 15 residues. CDR3 sequence (DNA): TGTGCCAGCAGTGATCTCGGAGGGGGAGCCGGGGAGCTGTTTTTT. This gives the protein CASSDLGGGAGELFF. Full variable domain (rest looked up from reference TRBV2 and TRBJ2-2): EPEVTQTPSHQVTQMGQEVILRCVPISNHLYFYWYRQILGQKVEFLVSFYNNEISEKSEIFDDQFSVERPDGSNFTLKIRSTKLEDSAMYFCASSDLGGGAGELFFGEGSRLTVL.

This clonotype came up a few times. The chain carries TRBV13 and TRBJ1-1, with D perhaps TRBD1 (5 bases). The V end lost 5 bases, the J end lost 1 base, and 11 bases lay between the germline ends. CDR1 is PRHDT, CDR2 FYEKMQ, per germline (reference sequence). The length of the CDR3 is 14 residues. CDR3 sequence: CASSTGRSNTEAFF. Written as DNA, the CDR3 is TGTGCCAGCAGCACGGGACGGTCGAACACTGAAGCTTTCTTT.

This clonotype was detected many times. This chain links TRBV18 with TRBJ1-5; D not resolved. CDR3 size: 16 residues. Trimming stripped 6 bases from V and 0 bases from J, with 15 bases between. The germline gives CDR1 KGHSH, CDR2 LQKENI. The CDR3 nucleotides are TGTGCCAGCTCCCAGACGGGAGACTATAGCAATCAGCCCCAGCATTTT. Translation: CASSQTGDYSNQPQHF. Full variable domain (rest looked up from reference TRBV18 and TRBJ1-5): NAGVMQNPRHLVRRRGQEARLRCSPMKGHSHVYWYRQLPEEGLKFMVYLQKENIIDESGMPKERFSAEFPKEGPSILRIQQVVRGDSAAYFCASSQTGDYSNQPQHFGDGTRLSIL.

This clonotype was picked up many times. The rearrangement links TRBV19 to TRBJ1-5; D unresolved. V was trimmed by 7 bases and J by 0 bases, leaving 10 bases between them. The CDR3 runs 14 residues. In germline, CDR1 is LNHDA, CDR2 SQIVND (reference sequence). The CDR3 nucleotides are TGTGCCAGTAATCGCGGTTATAGCAATCAGCCCCAGCATTTT. Translating gives CASNRGYSNQPQHF. Full variable domain (rest looked up from reference TRBV19 and TRBJ1-5): DGGITQSPKYLFRKEGQNVTLSCEQNLNHDAMYWYRQDPGQGLRLIYYSQIVNDFQKGDIAEGYSVSREKKESFPLTVTSAQKNPTAFYLCASNRGYSNQPQHFGDGTRLSIL.

Concerning this clonotype: A much more abundant neighbour one base away suggests this may be a read error. The chain links TRBV13 to TRBJ2-7, with 9 nucleotides matching TRBD1. The germline gives CDR1 PRHDT, CDR2 FYEKMQ (reference sequence). The CDR3 is 14 residues long. J lost 5 bases, V lost 5 bases, and 7 bases had no gene match. CDR3 nucleotides: TGTGCCAGCAGCCCCCGGGACAGGGTGCACGAGCAGTACTTC. It is translated as CASSPRDRVHEQYF.

This clonotype has at least ten counts. The chain couples TRBV7-8 to TRBJ2-7, with TRBD2 matching 9 bases. The length of the CDR3 is 17 residues. V gave up 2 bases and J gave up 7 bases; unmatched junction bases: 15. The germline CDR1 and CDR2 sequences are SGHVS and FQNEAQ. In DNA, the CDR3 is TGTGCCAGCAGCTTATCAAACCCGCTAGCGGGAAGGATGGAGCAGTACTTC. Amino acids: CASSLSNPLAGRMEQYF.

This clonotype is deemed medium-sized (0.01 to 0.1%). The DNA of the CDR3 is TGCGCCAGCAGCCAAAGATCGGGGACTGAGCAGTTCTTC. It is translated as CASSQRSGTEQFF. The chain links TRBV10-1 to TRBJ2-1; D possibly uses TRBD1 or TRBD2 (5 bases each). Per germline, CDR1 WNHNN and CDR2 SYGVQD (reference sequence). Deletions cut 6 bases from V and 9 bases from J, with 15 bases between. The CDR3 totals 13 residues.